The 20 T cell receptor beta chains below were found in one sample sequenced in a study of regulatory T cells in long-lasting Graves disease. Arm-PCR of CDR3 regions and iRepertoire HTBI primers were used to build TCR beta libraries. TCRdb reanalysed the multiplex PCR reads using MiXCR and keeps one entry per CDR3 protein. Of over 200,000 distinct CDR3 sequences listed, 18% are singletons. Documented time point: newly diagnosed GD, antithyroid drugs for less than 3 months. TCR sequences were obtained from RNA taken from PBMCs. The same data also went into a second study, on T cells in Graves' hyperthyroidism and ophthalmopathy.

The specimen comprised peripheral blood mononuclear cells (PBMCs), sampled at new diagnosis, from a patient treated with antithyroid drugs. These receptors were collected from a young woman with Graves disease.

This clonotype was counted ten times or more. The chain employs TRBV7-9 and TRBJ2-1, with D unresolved. The ends were cut back, 7 bases at V and 0 bases at J, with 7 bases in the middle. Per the germline V gene, CDR1 is SEHNR and CDR2 is FQNEAQ (reference sequence). This CDR3 comprises 13 residues. The DNA for the CDR3 is TGTGCCAGCACACTTGGCTCCTACAATGAGCAGTTCTTC. It is translated as CASTLGSYNEQFF.

Notes on this clonotype: This sequence is one base from a far larger clone and is likely a read error. The rearrangement uses TRBV10-1 and TRBJ2-6; TRBD1 might be the D (7 bases). Germline V gives CDR1 WNHNN, CDR2 SYGVQD (reference sequence). There are 17 residues in the CDR3. The CDR3, as DNA: TGTGCCAGCAGTTCCCTGACAGGGAGGTCTGGGGCCAACGTCCTGACTTTC. It encodes CASSSLTGRSGANVLTF.

The chain carries TRBV12-3 or TRBV12-4 and TRBJ1-4, with D possibly matching TRBD1 (5 bases). Trimming removed 5 bases at V and 8 bases at J, with 18 bases between. This CDR3 contains 15 residues. As DNA, the CDR3 is TGTGCCAGCAGTCCCCTGGACACCCTAGGAGAAAAACTGTTTTTT. Protein product: CASSPLDTLGEKLFF.

This clonotype has a count of ten or more. In nucleotides, the CDR3 is TGTGCCAGCAGCTCGTATGGGGACGAGCAGTTCTTC. This translates into CASSSYGDEQFF. The chain is built from TRBV7-2 and TRBJ2-1; D is tentatively TRBD1 or TRBD2 (5 bases each). Trimming removed 4 bases at V and 10 bases at J, with 11 bases between. Per the germline V gene, CDR1 is SGHTA and CDR2 is FQGNSA. The CDR3 is made up of 12 amino acids.

V and J are TRBV9 and TRBJ1-4, with unresolved D. The V end lost 0 bases, the J end lost 3 bases, and 3 bases lay between the germline ends. The CDR3 has 13 residues. Germline lookup yields CDR1 SGDLS and CDR2 YYNGEE. The CDR3 nucleotides read TGTGCCAGCAGCGTAGACCCTAATGAAAAACTGTTTTTT. Translating gives CASSVDPNEKLFF.

This clonotype was counted ten times or more. This chain joins TRBV10-3 and TRBJ2-3, with D tentatively TRBD2 (6 bases). Germline loops: CDR1 ENHRY, CDR2 SYGVKD. The CDR3 is 17 residues long. Trimming removed 4 bases from V and 0 bases from J, with 17 bases in between. This CDR3 reads CAISGAWGLQSTDTQYF. DNA of the CDR3: TGTGCCATCAGTGGGGCCTGGGGACTCCAGAGCACAGATACGCAGTATTTT.

The chain combines TRBV4-1 with TRBJ1-1; a weak D match, TRBD1 (6 bases). The V end was cut by 0 bases, the J end by 1 base, with 15 bases between. CDR1 is MGHRA, CDR2 YSYEKL, per germline. The CDR3 covers 17 residues. The CDR3: CASSQDGGRAGNTEAFF. The CDR3 nucleotides are TGCGCCAGCAGCCAAGATGGGGGCAGGGCCGGGAACACTGAAGCTTTCTTT.

Note on this clonotype: A much bigger clone sits one base away, suggesting this may be a read error. The J gene is TRBJ1-4, the V gene TRBV10-2; D possibly corresponds to TRBD1 (5 bases). The V gene's germline CDR1 is WSHSY and CDR2 SAAADI. Trimming cost V 1 base and J 4 bases, with 19 bases left between them. The CDR3 totals 18 residues. The CDR3 loop is CASSEWNVRHRFNEKLFF. CDR3 DNA: TGCGCCAGCAGTGAGTGGAATGTAAGGCACAGGTTTAATGAAAAACTGTTTTTT.

This clonotype has just a few counts. The chain recombines TRBV27 with TRBJ2-2; D possibly corresponds to TRBD2 (5 bases). V lost 3 bases and J 7 bases, leaving 21 bases between the germline ends. CDR1 MNHEY and CDR2 SMNVEV come from the germline V gene (reference sequence). The CDR3 runs to 17 residues. The CDR3 DNA sequence: TGTGCCAGCAGTTTTCGGGCCAGAGAGGGCTGGGGCGGGGAGCTGTTTTTT. Translating it yields CASSFRAREGWGGELFF.

This clonotype was found many times. The chain uses TRBV5-1 and TRBJ2-3, with TRBD2 matching over 7 bases. After removal of 0 bases from V and 6 bases from J, the junction contained 7 bases not matched to a gene. The CDR3 loop spans 15 amino acids. Per germline, CDR1 SGHRS and CDR2 YFSETQ. CDR3 sequence reads: CASSLERRGRDTQYF. The CDR3 DNA reads TGCGCCAGCAGCTTGGAAAGGCGGGGGAGGGATACGCAGTATTTT.

As regards this clonotype: It is likely a read error: a sequence one base away is far more abundant. The chain employs TRBV5-1 and TRBJ2-7; 9 bases align to TRBD1. Losses at the gene ends were 4 bases for V and 9 bases for J; bases not matched to a gene: 14. This CDR3 contains 15 residues. Germline V gene data show CDR1 as SGHRS and CDR2 as YFSETQ. The CDR3 loop is CASSPFGTGSEGQYF. The CDR3 nucleotides read TGCGCCAGCAGCCCTTTTGGGACAGGGTCCGAGGGGCAGTACTTC.

This clonotype occurred many times. V usage is TRBV5-1 and J usage is TRBJ1-6, with D maybe TRBD1 (5 bases). The ends were cut back, 0 bases at V and 7 bases at J, with 17 bases in the middle. From germline, CDR1 is SGHRS and CDR2 YFSETQ. The CDR3 has 17 amino acids. The DNA for the CDR3 is TGCGCCAGCAGCTTGGGATTTTCGGGGGGTCCGAATTCACCCCTCCACTTT. Residues: CASSLGFSGGPNSPLHF.

The sample holds many counts of this clonotype. The genes are TRBV3-1 and TRBJ1-1; D gene ambiguous. V gave up 1 base and J gave up 5 bases, with 8 bases separating them. The CDR3 is 13 amino acids. In germline, CDR1 is LGHDT, CDR2 YNNKEL (reference sequence). The CDR3 nucleotides read TGTGCCAGCAGCCAAGTTGGGGTAACTGAAGCTTTCTTT. Its translation is CASSQVGVTEAFF.

The gene calls are TRBV20-1 and TRBJ1-2; TRBD1 matches 10 bases. CDR1 and CDR2 from the germline V gene are DFQATT and SNEGSKA (reference sequence). V dropped 2 bases and J dropped 7; count of bases not matched to a gene: 7. This CDR3 region has 14 residues. The CDR3 bases are TGCAGTGCTAGACGAGACAGGGGGCAGGGTGGCTACACCTTC. Protein sequence: CSARRDRGQGGYTF.

This clonotype was picked up many times. The genes are TRBV6-1 and TRBJ1-1; no definite D call. Germline V gene sequence: CDR1 MNHNS, CDR2 SASEGT. This CDR3 is built from 14 residues. V was trimmed by 6 bases and J by 1 base, leaving 12 bases between them. The CDR3: CASSPNVGNTEAFF. In DNA form, the CDR3 reads TGTGCCAGCAGCCCCAATGTCGGGAACACTGAAGCTTTCTTT.

This clonotype was observed a handful of times. The chain links TRBV20-1 to TRBJ2-5, with TRBD2 identical over 7 bases. The CDR3 runs 12 residues. Germline CDR1 and CDR2: DFQATT and SNEGSKA (reference sequence). The V segment lost 5 bases and the J segment 3 bases; nucleotides outside the gene matches: 3. The CDR3 protein is CSALRGEETQYF. DNA for the CDR3: TGCAGTGCTCTCCGGGGGGAAGAGACCCAGTACTTC.

The table lists this clonotype with a few counts. This chain connects TRBV7-3 to TRBJ1-5; TRBD1 is a possible D gene (5 bases). With 5 bases removed from V and 2 bases from J, the gap between germline ends came to 22 bases. There are 18 residues in the CDR3. Germline-derived CDR1 and CDR2 are SGHTA and FQGTGA. CDR3 loop: CASSLPLRDRWGNQPQHF. The CDR3 DNA reads as TGTGCCAGCAGCCTCCCCCTTAGGGACCGGTGGGGCAATCAGCCCCAGCATTTT.

This clonotype was seen a handful of times. The chain links TRBV7-9 to TRBJ1-1, with 7 bases lining up with TRBD1. CDR1 is SEHNR, CDR2 FQNEAQ, per germline (reference sequence). This CDR3 comprises 14 residues. Trimming took 1 base from V and 6 from J; bases not matched to a gene: 5. The CDR3, as DNA: TGTGCCAGCAGCTTAGATCCAGGGGGTGCTGAAGCTTTCTTT. It encodes CASSLDPGGAEAFF.

The V call is TRBV28, the J call TRBJ2-1; D is undetermined. The V end lost 4 bases, the J end lost 2 bases, and 12 bases lay between the germline ends. The CDR3 covers 15 residues. Germline CDR1 and CDR2: MDHEN and SYDVKM. In DNA form, the CDR3 reads TGTGCCAGCAGTTCGAGAAGGGCCCCCTACAATGAGCAGTTCTTC. Translated: CASSSRRAPYNEQFF.

Ten or more counts support this clonotype. The chain has TRBV18 and TRBJ1-1, with D possibly TRBD1 on 6 matching bases. The CDR3 runs 15 residues. CDR1 KGHSH and CDR2 LQKENI come from the germline V gene. V lost 3 bases, J lost 11 bases, and 22 bases lay in between. CDR3 nucleotides: TGTGCCAGCTCACCCGAGGAACAGGGCCTTCGGCGGGCTTTCTTT. Encoded protein: CASSPEEQGLRRAFF.